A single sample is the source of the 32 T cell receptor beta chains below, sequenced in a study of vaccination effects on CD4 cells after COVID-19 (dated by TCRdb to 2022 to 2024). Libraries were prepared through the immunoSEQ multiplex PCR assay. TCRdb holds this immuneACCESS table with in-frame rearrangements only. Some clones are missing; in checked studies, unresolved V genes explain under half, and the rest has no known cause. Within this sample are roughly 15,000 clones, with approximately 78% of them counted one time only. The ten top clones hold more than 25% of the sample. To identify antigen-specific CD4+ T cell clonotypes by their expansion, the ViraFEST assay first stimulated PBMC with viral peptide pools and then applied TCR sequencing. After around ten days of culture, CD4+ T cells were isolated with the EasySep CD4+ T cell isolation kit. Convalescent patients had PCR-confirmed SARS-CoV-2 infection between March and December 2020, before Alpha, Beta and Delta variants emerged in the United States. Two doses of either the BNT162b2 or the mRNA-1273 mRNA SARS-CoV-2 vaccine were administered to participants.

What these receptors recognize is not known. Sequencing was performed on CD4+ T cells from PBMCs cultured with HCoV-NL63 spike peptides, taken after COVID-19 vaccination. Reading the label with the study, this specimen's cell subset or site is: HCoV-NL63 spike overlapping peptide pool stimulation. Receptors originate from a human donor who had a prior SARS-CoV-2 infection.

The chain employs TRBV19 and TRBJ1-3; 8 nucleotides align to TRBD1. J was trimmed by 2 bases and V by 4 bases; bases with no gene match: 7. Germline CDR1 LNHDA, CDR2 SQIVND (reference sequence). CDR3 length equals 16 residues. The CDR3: CASSTERQGTGNTIYF. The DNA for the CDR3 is TGTGCCAGTAGTACTGAGCGACAGGGGACTGGAAACACCATATATTTT.

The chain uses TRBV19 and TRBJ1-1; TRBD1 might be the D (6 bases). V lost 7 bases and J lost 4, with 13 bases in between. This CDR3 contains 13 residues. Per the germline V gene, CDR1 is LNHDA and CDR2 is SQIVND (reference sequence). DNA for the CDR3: TGTGCCAGTAACAGGGATTGGGGCACTGAAGCTTTCTTT. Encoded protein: CASNRDWGTEAFF.

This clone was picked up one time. CDR3 sequence: CATSREARSLDTQYF. Here the CDR3 DNA reads TGTGCCACCAGCAGAGAGGCTCGGAGTCTGGATACGCAGTATTTT. V gene TRBV15 combines with J gene TRBJ2-3; no definite D call. This CDR3 comprises 15 residues. Germline CDR1 reads LNHNV; CDR2 reads YYDKDF (reference sequence). V gave up 0 bases and J gave up 6 bases, with 13 bases separating them.

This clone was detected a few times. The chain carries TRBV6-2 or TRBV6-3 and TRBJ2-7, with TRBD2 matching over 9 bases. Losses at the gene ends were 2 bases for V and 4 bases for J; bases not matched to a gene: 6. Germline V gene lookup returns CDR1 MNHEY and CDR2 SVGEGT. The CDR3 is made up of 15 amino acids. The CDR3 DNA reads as TGTGCCAGCAGTTACCGAGGAGCGGGGGGTTACGAGCAGTACTTC. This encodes CASSYRGAGGYEQYF.

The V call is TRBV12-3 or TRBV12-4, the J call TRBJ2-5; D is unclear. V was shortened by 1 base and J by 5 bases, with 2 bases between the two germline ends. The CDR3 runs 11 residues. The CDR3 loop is CASSLGETQYF. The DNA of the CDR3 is TGTGCCAGCAGTTTAGGGGAGACCCAGTACTTC.

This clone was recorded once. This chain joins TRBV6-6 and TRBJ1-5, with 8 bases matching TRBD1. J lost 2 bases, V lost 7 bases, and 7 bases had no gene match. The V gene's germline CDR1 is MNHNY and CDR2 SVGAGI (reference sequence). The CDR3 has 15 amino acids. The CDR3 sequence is CASNPGGLGNQPQHF. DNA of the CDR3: TGTGCCAGCAACCCAGGGGGCTTGGGCAATCAGCCCCAGCATTTT.

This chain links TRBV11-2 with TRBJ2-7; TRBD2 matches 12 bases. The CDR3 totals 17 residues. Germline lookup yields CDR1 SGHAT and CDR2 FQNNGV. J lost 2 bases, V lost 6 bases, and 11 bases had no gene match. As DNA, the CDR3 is TGTGCCAGCAGTCGACTAGCGGGAGTGTTCTCCGCCTACGAGCAGTACTTC. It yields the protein CASSRLAGVFSAYEQYF.

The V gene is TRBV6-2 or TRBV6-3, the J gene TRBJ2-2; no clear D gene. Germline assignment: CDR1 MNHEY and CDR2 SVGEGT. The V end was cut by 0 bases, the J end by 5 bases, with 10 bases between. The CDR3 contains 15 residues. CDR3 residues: CASSYSKVDTGELFF. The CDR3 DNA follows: TGTGCCAGCAGTTACTCGAAAGTAGATACCGGGGAGCTGTTTTTT.

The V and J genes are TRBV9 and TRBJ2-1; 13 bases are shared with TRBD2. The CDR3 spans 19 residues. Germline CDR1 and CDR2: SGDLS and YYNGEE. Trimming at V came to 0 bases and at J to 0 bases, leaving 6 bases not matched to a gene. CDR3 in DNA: TGTGCCAGCAGCGTAGGGACTAGCGGGAGTTGGATCTCCTACAATGAGCAGTTCTTC. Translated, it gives CASSVGTSGSWISYNEQFF.

CDR3 DNA: TGTGCCAGCACGACTAGCGGACGCACAGATACGCAGTATTTT. It yields the protein CASTTSGRTDTQYF. V gene TRBV27 combines with J gene TRBJ2-3, with 9 bases aligning to TRBD2. The germline gives CDR1 MNHEY, CDR2 SMNVEV (reference sequence). The trim removed 7 bases at V and 1 base at J, leaving 3 bases unmatched. This CDR3 comprises 14 residues.

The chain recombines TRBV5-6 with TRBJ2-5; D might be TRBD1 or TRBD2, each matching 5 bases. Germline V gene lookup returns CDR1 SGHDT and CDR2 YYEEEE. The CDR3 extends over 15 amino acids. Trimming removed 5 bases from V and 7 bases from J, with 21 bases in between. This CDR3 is CASRGVGLSEGTQYF. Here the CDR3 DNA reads TGTGCCAGCAGGGGGGTAGGACTCAGCGAGGGGACCCAGTACTTC.

The CDR3 DNA sequence: TGTGCCAGCAGCTTTGAAGTTTCCTACGAGCAGTACTTC. It is translated as CASSFEVSYEQYF. The chain has TRBV11-3 and TRBJ2-7; D gene ambiguous. V dropped 3 bases and J dropped 1 base, with 7 bases sitting between them. The V gene's germline CDR1 is SGHNT and CDR2 YENEEA. CDR3 length: 13 amino acids.

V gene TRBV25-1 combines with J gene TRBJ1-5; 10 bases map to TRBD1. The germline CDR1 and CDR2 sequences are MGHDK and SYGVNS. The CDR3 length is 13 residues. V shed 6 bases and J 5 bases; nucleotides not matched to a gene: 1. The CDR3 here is CASSGQGDQPQHF. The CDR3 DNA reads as TGTGCCAGCAGCGGACAGGGGGATCAGCCCCAGCATTTT. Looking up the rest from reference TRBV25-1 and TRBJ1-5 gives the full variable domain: EADIYQTPRYLVIGTGKKITLECSQTMGHDKMYWYQQDPGMELHLIHYSYGVNSTEKGDLSSESTVSRIRTEHFPLTLESARPSHTSQYLCASSGQGDQPQHFGDGTRLSIL.

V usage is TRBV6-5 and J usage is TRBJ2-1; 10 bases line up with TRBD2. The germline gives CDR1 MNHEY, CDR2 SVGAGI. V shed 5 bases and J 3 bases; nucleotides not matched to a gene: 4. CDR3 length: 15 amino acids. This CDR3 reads CASSLLAGDYNEQFF. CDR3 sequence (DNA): TGTGCCAGCAGTCTCCTAGCGGGAGACTACAATGAGCAGTTCTTC.

Here the CDR3 reads CASSLEGTTDTQYF. The CDR3 DNA reads as TGTGCCAGCAGCTTGGAGGGGACCACAGATACGCAGTATTTT. The V call is TRBV11-3, the J call TRBJ2-3; D possibly corresponds to TRBD2 (6 bases). Germline CDR1 is SGHNT and CDR2 is YENEEA. Trimming removed 3 bases at V and 2 bases at J, with 9 bases between. The CDR3 runs 14 residues.

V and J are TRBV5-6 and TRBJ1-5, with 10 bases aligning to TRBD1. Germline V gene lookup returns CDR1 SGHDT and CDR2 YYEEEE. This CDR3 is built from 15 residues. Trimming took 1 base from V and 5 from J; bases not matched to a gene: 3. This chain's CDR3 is CASSLWGQGHQPQHF. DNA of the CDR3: TGTGCCAGCAGCTTGTGGGGACAGGGGCATCAGCCCCAGCATTTT.

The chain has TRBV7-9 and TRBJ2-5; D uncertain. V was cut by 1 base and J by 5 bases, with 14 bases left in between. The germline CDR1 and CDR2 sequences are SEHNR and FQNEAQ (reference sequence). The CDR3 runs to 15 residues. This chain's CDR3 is CASSLVGLVGETQYF. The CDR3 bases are TGTGCCAGCAGCTTAGTTGGCCTAGTGGGTGAGACCCAGTACTTC. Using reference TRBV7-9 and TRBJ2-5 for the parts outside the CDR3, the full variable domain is DTGVSQNPRHKITKRGQNVTFRCDPISEHNRLYWYRQTLGQGPEFLTYFQNEAQLEKSRLLSDRFSAERPKGSFSTLEIQRTEQGDSAMYLCASSLVGLVGETQYFGPGTRLLVL.

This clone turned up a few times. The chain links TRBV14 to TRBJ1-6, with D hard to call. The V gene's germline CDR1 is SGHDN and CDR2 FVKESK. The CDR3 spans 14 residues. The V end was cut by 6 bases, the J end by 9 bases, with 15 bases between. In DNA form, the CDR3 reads TGTGCCAGCAGGACCGGGATAGAGGGTTCACCCCTCCACTTT. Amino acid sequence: CASRTGIEGSPLHF.

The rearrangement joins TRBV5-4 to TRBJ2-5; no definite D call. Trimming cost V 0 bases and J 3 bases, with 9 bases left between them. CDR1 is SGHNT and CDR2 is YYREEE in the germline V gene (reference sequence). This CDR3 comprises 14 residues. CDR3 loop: CASSLAYTKETQYF. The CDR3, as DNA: TGTGCCAGCAGCTTGGCCTACACCAAAGAGACCCAGTACTTC. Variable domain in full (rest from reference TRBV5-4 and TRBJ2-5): ETGVTQSPTHLIKTRGQQVTLRCSSQSGHNTVSWYQQALGQGPQFIFQYYREEENGRGNFPPRFSGLQFPNYSSELNVNALELDDSALYLCASSLAYTKETQYFGPGTRLLVL.

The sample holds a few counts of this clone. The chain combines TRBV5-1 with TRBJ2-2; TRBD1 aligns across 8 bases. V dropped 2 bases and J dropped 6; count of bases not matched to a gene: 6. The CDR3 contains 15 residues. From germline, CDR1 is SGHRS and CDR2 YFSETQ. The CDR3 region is CASSFDRGQAGELFF. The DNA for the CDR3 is TGCGCCAGCAGCTTCGACAGGGGACAGGCCGGGGAGCTGTTTTTT. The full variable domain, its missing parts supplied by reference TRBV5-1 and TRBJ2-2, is KAGVTQTPRYLIKTRGQQVTLSCSPISGHRSVSWYQQTPGQGLQFLFEYFSETQRNKGNFPGRFSGRQFSNSRSEMNVSTLELGDSALYLCASSFDRGQAGELFFGEGSRLTVL.

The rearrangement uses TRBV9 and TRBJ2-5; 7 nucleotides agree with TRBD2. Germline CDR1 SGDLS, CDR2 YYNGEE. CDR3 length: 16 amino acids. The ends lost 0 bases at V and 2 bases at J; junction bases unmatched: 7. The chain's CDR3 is CASSVDSGAHQETQYF. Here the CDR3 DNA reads TGTGCCAGCAGCGTAGACAGCGGGGCACATCAAGAGACCCAGTACTTC.

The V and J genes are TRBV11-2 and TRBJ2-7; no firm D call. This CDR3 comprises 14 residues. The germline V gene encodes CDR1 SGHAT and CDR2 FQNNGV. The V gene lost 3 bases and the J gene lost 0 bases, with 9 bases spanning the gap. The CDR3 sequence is CASSFGRVSYEQYF. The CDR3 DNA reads TGTGCCAGCAGCTTCGGCCGGGTCTCCTACGAGCAGTACTTC.

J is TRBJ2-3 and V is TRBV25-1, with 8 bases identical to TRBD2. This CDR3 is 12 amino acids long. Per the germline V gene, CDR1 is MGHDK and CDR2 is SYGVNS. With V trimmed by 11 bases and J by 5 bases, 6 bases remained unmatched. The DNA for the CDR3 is TGTGCCGTAACGGGGGGGCGAGATACGCAGTATTTT. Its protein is CAVTGGRDTQYF.

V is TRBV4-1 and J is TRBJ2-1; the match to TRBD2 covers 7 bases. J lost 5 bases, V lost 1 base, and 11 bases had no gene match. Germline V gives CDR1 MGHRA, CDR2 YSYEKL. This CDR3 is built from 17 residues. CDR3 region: CASSQVPSGEWDNEQFF. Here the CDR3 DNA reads TGCGCCAGCAGCCAAGTTCCTAGCGGAGAATGGGACAATGAGCAGTTCTTC.

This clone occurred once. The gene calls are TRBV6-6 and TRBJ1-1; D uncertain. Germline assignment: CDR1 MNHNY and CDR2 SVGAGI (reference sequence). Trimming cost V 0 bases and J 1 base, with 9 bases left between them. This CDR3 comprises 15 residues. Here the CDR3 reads CASSYSPGGNTEAFF. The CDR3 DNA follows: TGTGCCAGCAGTTACTCTCCAGGCGGGAACACTGAAGCTTTCTTT.

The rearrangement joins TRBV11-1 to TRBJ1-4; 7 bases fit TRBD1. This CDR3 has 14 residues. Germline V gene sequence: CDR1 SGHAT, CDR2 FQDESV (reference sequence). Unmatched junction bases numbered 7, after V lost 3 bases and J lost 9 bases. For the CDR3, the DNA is TGTGCCAGCAGCTTTTATCGGGACAGCCAAAAACTGTTTTTT. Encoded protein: CASSFYRDSQKLFF.

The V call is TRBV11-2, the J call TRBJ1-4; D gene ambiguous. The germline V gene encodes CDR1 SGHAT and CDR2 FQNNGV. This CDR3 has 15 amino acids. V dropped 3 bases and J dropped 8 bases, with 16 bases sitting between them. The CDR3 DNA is TGTGCCAGCAGCTTTAACGGTATCTCGGAAGAAAAACTGTTTTTT. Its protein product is CASSFNGISEEKLFF.

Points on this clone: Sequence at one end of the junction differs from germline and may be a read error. CDR3 protein: CASSLTLSTDTQYF. The CDR3 nucleotides are TGTGCTAGCAGCTTAACGTTGAGCACAGATACGCAGTATTTT. The V and J genes are TRBV7-7 and TRBJ2-3; D gene unclear. Per the germline V gene, CDR1 is SSHAT and CDR2 is FNYEAQ (reference sequence). The CDR3 length is 14 residues.

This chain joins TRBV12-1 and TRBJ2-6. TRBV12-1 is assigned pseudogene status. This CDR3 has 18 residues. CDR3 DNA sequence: TGTGCCAGCAGCTTACGACGGGACCTGAGCTCTGGGGCCAACGTCCTGACTTTC. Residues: CASSLRRDLSSGANVLTF.

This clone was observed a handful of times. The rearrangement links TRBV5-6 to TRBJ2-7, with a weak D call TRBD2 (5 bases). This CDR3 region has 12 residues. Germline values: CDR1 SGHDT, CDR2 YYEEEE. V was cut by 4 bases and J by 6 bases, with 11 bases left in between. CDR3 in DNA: TGTGCCAGCAGCATACGGGATTCCGAGCAGTACTTC. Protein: CASSIRDSEQYF.

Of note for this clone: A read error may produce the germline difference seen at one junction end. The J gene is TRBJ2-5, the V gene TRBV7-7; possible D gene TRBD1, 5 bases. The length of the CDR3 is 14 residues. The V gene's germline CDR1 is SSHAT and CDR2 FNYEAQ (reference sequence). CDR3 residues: CASSSTVYEETQYF. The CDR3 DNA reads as TGTGCTAGCAGCTCGACAGTATACGAAGAAACCCAGTACTTC.

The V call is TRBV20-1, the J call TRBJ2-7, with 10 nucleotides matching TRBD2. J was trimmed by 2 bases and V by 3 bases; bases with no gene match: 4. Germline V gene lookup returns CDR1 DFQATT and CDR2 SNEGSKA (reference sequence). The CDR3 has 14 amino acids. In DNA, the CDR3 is TGCAGTGCTAGTAGCGGACTAGCGGCCTACGAGCAGTACTTC. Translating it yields CSASSGLAAYEQYF.